The sequence of this T cell receptor beta chain was determined in a study of blood T cells in healthy people across ages. V lost 4 bases, J lost 6 bases, and 13 bases stayed unmatched. There are 18 residues in the CDR3. Per germline, CDR1 SEHNR and CDR2 FQNEAQ (reference sequence). For every donor, a draw yielded around 9.4 milliliters of peripheral blood. Primers used in a second PCR of roughly 6 to 11 cycles were a sample-barcoded 5' primer and a J-beta primer mix. Each CDR3 protein gets one entry after TCRdb re-called the 5' RACE reads with MiXCR. The sample yields around 500,000 distinct CDR3 sequences, roughly 48% seen once. Notes on this clonotype: The antigen remains unidentified.

Overall study results and limits: Strong correlation was found linking TCR beta diversity to naive T cell percentage.

This chain joins TRBV7-9 and TRBJ2-2; 11 positions match TRBD2. The sample comprised blood. This clonotype originated in a man older than 75 in good health. CDR3 nucleotides: TGTGCCAGCAGCTCCGGGGCTAGCGGGAGGAATGCCGCCGGGGAGCTGTTTTTT. Protein sequence: CASSSGASGRNAAGELFF.